The 7 T cell receptor beta chains in this list originate from one sample, sequenced in a study of CD8+ T cells in alopecia areata. Sequencing relied on a cDNA template that was reverse transcribed from extracted RNA. Profiled with immunoSEQ multiplex PCR; TCRdb holds only in-frame clones, not every one. Of tens of thousands of clones in the sample, around 49% were seen once. The sequenced sample was CD8+ T cells sorted from blood, obtained at week 0. These receptors all come from a human donor with alopecia areata.

This rearrangement joins TRBV19 to TRBJ2-1; perhaps TRBD1 as D (5 bases). Germline CDR1 reads LNHDA; CDR2 reads SQIVND (reference sequence). This CDR3 comprises 15 residues. Trimming removed 3 bases from V and 4 bases from J, with 13 bases in between. The CDR3 DNA follows: TGTGCCAGTAGTATTGGATCAGGGATTTACAATGAGCAGTTCTTC. Encoded protein: CASSIGSGIYNEQFF.

The chain combines TRBV2 with TRBJ1-5, with D unresolved. Germline CDR1 is SNHLY and CDR2 is FYNNEI. Between the trimmed V and J ends, which lost 9 bases and 0 bases, there was a span of 6 bases. There are 12 residues in the CDR3. CDR3 in amino acids: CASEGSNQPQHF. The CDR3 nucleotides are TGTGCCAGTGAAGGTAGCAATCAGCCCCAGCATTTT.

This clone was observed many times. V gene TRBV27 combines with J gene TRBJ2-1; D may be TRBD2 (6 bases). The CDR3 is made up of 14 amino acids. Germline V lookup: CDR1 MNHEY, CDR2 SMNVEV (reference sequence). Trimming shortened V by 4 bases and J by 2 bases, and 9 bases separated the two germline ends. CDR3: CASSWASAYNEQFF. The CDR3 DNA reads as TGTGCCAGCAGTTGGGCTAGCGCCTACAATGAGCAGTTCTTC.

This chain's CDR3 is CASSQETQYF. CDR3 bases: TGTGCCAGCAGTCAAGAGACCCAGTACTTC. The chain uses TRBV7-2 and TRBJ2-5; no clear D. The V end was cut by 6 bases, the J end by 2 bases, with 1 base between. The germline V gene encodes CDR1 SGHTA and CDR2 FQGNSA. The CDR3 consists of 10 residues. The full variable domain, its missing parts supplied by reference TRBV7-2 and TRBJ2-5, is GAGVSQSPSNKVTEKGKDVELRCDPISGHTALYWYRQSLGQGLEFLIYFQGNSAPDKSGLPSDRFSAERTGGSVSTLTIQRTQQEDSAVYLCASSQETQYFGPGTRLLVL.

This clone was picked up a small number of times. The V call is TRBV29-1, the J call TRBJ2-2; perhaps D is TRBD1 or TRBD2 (5 bases each). V lost 7 bases and J lost 7, with 16 bases in between. This CDR3 is 13 amino acids long. Germline CDR1 and CDR2: SQVTM and ANQGSEA. The CDR3: CSARDPRSGELFF. The CDR3 DNA sequence: TGCAGCGCTAGGGACCCACGGAGCGGGGAGCTGTTTTTT.

This clone was seen only a few times. The same CDR3 can be traced to other DNA sequences in this sample. This sequence joins TRBV15 and TRBJ2-7; 8 nucleotides line up with TRBD2. The CDR3 sequence is 15 residues long. J lost 4 bases, V lost 5 bases, and 10 bases had no gene match. The germline V gene has CDR1 LNHNV and CDR2 YYDKDF (reference sequence). CDR3: CATSEGQAGVYEQYF. DNA for the CDR3: TGTGCCACCAGCGAAGGTCAAGCGGGAGTTTACGAGCAGTACTTC.

This clone occurred a few times. V is TRBV28 and J is TRBJ2-2; D is ambiguous. CDR1 and CDR2 from the germline V gene are MDHEN and SYDVKM. The CDR3 has 12 amino acids. Trimming removed 2 bases from V and 7 bases from J, with 5 bases in between. The CDR3 DNA reads TGTGCCAGCAGTTTACTTGGCGGGGAGCTGTTTTTT. Translation: CASSLLGGELFF.